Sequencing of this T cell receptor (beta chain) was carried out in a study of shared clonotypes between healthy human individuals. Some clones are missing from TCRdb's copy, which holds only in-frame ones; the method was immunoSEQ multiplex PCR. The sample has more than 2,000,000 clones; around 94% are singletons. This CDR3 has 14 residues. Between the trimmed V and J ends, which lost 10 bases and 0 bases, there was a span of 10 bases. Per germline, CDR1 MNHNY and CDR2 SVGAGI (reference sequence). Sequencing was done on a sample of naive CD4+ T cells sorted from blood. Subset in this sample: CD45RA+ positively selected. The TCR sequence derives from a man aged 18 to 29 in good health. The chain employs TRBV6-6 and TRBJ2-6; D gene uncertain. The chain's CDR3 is CATLRLSGANVLTF. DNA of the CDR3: TGTGCCACCCTGCGGCTCTCTGGGGCCAACGTCCTGACTTTC.